This T cell receptor beta chain emerged from a study of cytomegalovirus exposure and HLA in healthy donors. As for the study in general: From donors who were HLA-typed, an early data release held 65 million to 85 million unique TCRs.

Regarding this clone: The antigen is unknown.

The CDR3 contains 14 residues. Germline V gene sequence: CDR1 ENHRY, CDR2 SYGVKD. General study points: Versus the roughly 640-donor mean, an Asian-associated ancestry cluster reportedly showed fewer N-insertions in a later analysis. A likely sequencing artifact accounted for one observed cluster of highly shared sequence variants. The study listed roughly 160 cytomegalovirus-associated TCR beta chains.

PCR employed 60 Vbeta and 13 Jbeta primers. Sequencing used immunoSEQ multiplex PCR; TCRdb keeps in-frame clones, though not all of them. The data show approximately 110,000 clones, with around two thirds seen just once and more than 2% held by the top ten. V is TRBV10-3 and J is TRBJ2-5; D unresolved. The end of the DNA fits TRBJ2-7 better, so the J call may be wrong. Sequencing input: PBMCs. The sequence derives from a man in his forties or fifties in good health and CMV-seropositive. The CDR3 sequence: CAISESIGYYEQYF. CDR3 DNA: TGTGCCATCAGTGAGTCGATCGGGTACTACGAGCAGTACTTC.